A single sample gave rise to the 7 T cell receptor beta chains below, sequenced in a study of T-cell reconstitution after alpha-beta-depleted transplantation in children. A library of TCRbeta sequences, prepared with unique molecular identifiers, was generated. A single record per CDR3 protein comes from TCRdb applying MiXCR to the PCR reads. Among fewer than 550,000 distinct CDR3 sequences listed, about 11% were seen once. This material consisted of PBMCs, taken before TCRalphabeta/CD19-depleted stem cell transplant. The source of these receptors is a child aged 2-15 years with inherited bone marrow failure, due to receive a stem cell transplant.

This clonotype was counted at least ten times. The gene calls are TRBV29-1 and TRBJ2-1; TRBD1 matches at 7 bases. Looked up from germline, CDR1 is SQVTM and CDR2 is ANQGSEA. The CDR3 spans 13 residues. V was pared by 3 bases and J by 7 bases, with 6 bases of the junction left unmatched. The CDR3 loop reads CSVDKTGNNEQFF. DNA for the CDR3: TGCAGCGTTGATAAGACAGGGAATAATGAGCAGTTCTTC.

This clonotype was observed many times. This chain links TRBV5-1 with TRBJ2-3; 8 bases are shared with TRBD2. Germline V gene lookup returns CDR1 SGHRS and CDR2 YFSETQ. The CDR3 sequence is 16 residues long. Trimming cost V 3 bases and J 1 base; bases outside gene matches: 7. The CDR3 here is CASSSGTRWGTDTQYF. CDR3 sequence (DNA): TGCGCCAGCAGCTCCGGGACTAGATGGGGCACAGATACGCAGTATTTT.

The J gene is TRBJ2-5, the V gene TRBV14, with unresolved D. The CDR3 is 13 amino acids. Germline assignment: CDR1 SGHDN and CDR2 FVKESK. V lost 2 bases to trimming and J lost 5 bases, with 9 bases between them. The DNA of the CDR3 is TGTGCCAGCAGCCAATTTGGATCGGAGACCCAGTACTTC. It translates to CASSQFGSETQYF.

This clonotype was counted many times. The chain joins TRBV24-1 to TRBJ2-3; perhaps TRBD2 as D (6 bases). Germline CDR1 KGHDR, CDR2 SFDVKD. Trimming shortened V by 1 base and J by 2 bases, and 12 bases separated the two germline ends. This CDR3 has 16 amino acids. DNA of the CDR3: TGTGCCACCAGTGATTTCCCCAGGGAGGTCACAGATACGCAGTATTTT. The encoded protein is CATSDFPREVTDTQYF.

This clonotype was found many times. DNA of the CDR3: TGTGCCAGCTCACCACCGTTGGGTACAGAACGCCTCTACGAACAAGCTTTCTTT. It is translated as CASSPPLGTERLYEQAFF. V is TRBV18 and J is TRBJ1-1; D is unresolved. This CDR3 spans 18 amino acids. Germline CDR1 is KGHSH and CDR2 is LQKENI. Trimming removed 0 bases at V and 9 bases at J, with 26 bases between.

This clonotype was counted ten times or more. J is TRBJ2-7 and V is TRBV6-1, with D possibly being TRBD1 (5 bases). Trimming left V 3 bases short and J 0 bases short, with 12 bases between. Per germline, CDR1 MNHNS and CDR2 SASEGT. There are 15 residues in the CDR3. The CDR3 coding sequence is TGTGCCAGCAGTGAGGGGCGCCCGAGCTCCTACGAGCAGTACTTC. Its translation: CASSEGRPSSYEQYF.

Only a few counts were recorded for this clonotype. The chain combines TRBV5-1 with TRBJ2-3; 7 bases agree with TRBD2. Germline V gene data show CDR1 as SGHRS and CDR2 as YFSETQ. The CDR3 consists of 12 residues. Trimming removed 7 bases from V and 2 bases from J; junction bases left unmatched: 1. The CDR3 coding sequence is TGCGCCAGCGGGGGGGACACAGATACGCAGTATTTT. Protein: CASGGDTDTQYF.